This T cell receptor beta chain was documented in a study of blood T cell repertoires in COVID-19. Assay: immunoSEQ multiplex PCR; the TCRdb copy retains only in-frame clones and omits some. The sample lists some 240,000 clones, roughly 88% seen once, with about 10% in the top ten. Germline V gives CDR1 SGDLS, CDR2 YYNGEE. V lost 3 bases to trimming and J lost 4 bases; unmatched junction nucleotides: 5. The CDR3 extends over 15 amino acids. The sequenced sample consisted of peripheral blood. J is TRBJ2-7 and V is TRBV9; 12 bases line up with TRBD2. The receptor comes from a man in his fifties with active or convalescent COVID-19. DNA of the CDR3: TGTGCCAGCAGCGAAGGGACTAGCGGGTCATACGAGCAGTACTTC. This gives the protein CASSEGTSGSYEQYF.